Each of the 16 T cell receptor beta chains below was sequenced from the same sample in a study of cytomegalovirus exposure and HLA in healthy donors (dated 2017 in TCRdb). Libraries were built with the immunoSEQ multiplex PCR assay. For the multiplex PCR, a mixture combining 60 forward primers for TCR Vbeta segments and 13 reverse primers for TCR Jbeta segments was used. The source is immuneACCESS, and TCRdb retained only in-frame sequences with V and J called. Part of the clones is not carried over; for the studies checked, unresolved V genes explain less than half of this, and the remainder is unexplained. The sample includes about 120,000 clones, with roughly four fifths observed a single time. Together, the top ten hold about 1.7% of the sample. Sequenced material: PBMCs. These receptors were obtained from a middle-aged man in good health and CMV-seronegative.

This chain uses TRBV7-8 with TRBJ2-6, with D maybe TRBD2 (5 bases). CDR3 length: 17 residues. The V end was cut by 2 bases, the J end by 0 bases, with 11 bases between. Germline V gene data show CDR1 as SGHVS and CDR2 as FQNEAQ. As DNA, the CDR3 is TGTGCCAGCAGCTTACGGGGTAGGAGCTCTGGGGCCAACGTCCTGACTTTC. It translates to CASSLRGRSSGANVLTF.

V gene TRBV27 combines with J gene TRBJ2-3; 11 bases align to TRBD2. This CDR3 comprises 13 residues. V was pared by 6 bases and J by 6 bases, with 2 bases of the junction left unmatched. Per the germline V gene, CDR1 is MNHEY and CDR2 is SMNVEV (reference sequence). The CDR3 DNA reads TGTGCCAGCAGACTAGCGGGAGTGGATACGCAGTATTTT. Its translation is CASRLAGVDTQYF.

The V gene is TRBV6-5, the J gene TRBJ1-3, with D possibly matching TRBD1 (5 bases). V dropped 10 bases and J dropped 8 bases, with 18 bases sitting between them. Germline CDR1 is MNHEY and CDR2 is SVGAGI. This CDR3 contains 13 residues. The CDR3 DNA sequence: TGTGCCACTCGGGAGCCGGGACGAGACACCATATATTTT. Residues: CATREPGRDTIYF.

This clone was detected a few times. The J gene is TRBJ2-7, the V gene TRBV28; the match to TRBD1 covers 9 bases. This CDR3 has 14 residues. CDR1 and CDR2 (germline): MDHEN, SYDVKM. Losses at the gene ends were 8 bases for V and 1 base for J; bases not matched to a gene: 6. The CDR3 DNA sequence: TGTGCCAGCGGGACCGGGACAGGGTCCTACGAGCAGTACTTC. It specifies CASGTGTGSYEQYF.

This clone was counted once. This chain links TRBV25-1 with TRBJ2-7, with 12 bases identical to TRBD1. The V gene's germline CDR1 is MGHDK and CDR2 SYGVNS. The CDR3 is 17 residues long. The V gene end was trimmed by 2 bases and the J gene end by 4 bases; junction bases not matched to a gene: 9. The CDR3 loop is CASSEGAGTGGAYEQYF. The CDR3 nucleotides read TGTGCCAGCAGTGAAGGAGCCGGGACAGGGGGCGCGTACGAGCAGTACTTC.

This chain joins TRBV30 and TRBJ1-1; 9 bases fit TRBD1. CDR3 length: 15 residues. CDR1 is GTSNPN and CDR2 is SVGIG in the germline V gene (reference sequence). This chain's CDR3 is CAWLYRGRESTEAFF. CDR3 DNA sequence: TGTGCATGGTTATACAGGGGGCGCGAAAGCACTGAAGCTTTCTTT.

The chain has TRBV29-1 and TRBJ2-1, with 8 positions matching TRBD1. The CDR3 consists of 12 residues. V was clipped by 0 bases and J by 12 bases; unmatched bases: 4. Germline lookup yields CDR1 SQVTM and CDR2 ANQGSEA. In DNA form, the CDR3 reads TGCAGCGTTGAAGATGGCAGGGGGCCGCAGTTCTTC. Protein sequence: CSVEDGRGPQFF.

The V and J genes are TRBV7-9 and TRBJ2-7, with TRBD2 matching over 11 bases. Trimming cost V 4 bases and J 3 bases; bases outside gene matches: 5. Germline CDR1 SEHNR, CDR2 FQNEAQ (reference sequence). This CDR3 is 15 amino acids long. CDR3 bases: TGTGCCAGCAGCTCCGGACTAGCGGGTATCTACGAGCAGTACTTC. Its translation is CASSSGLAGIYEQYF. Variable domain in full (rest from reference TRBV7-9 and TRBJ2-7): DTGVSQNPRHKITKRGQNVTFRCDPISEHNRLYWYRQTLGQGPEFLTYFQNEAQLEKSRLLSDRFSAERPKGSFSTLEIQRTEQGDSAMYLCASSSGLAGIYEQYFGPGTRLTVT.

This CDR3 reads CASSLPSGLHGGYTF. In DNA, the CDR3 is TGTGCCAGCAGCTTACCATCAGGGTTACACGGTGGCTACACCTTC. V usage is TRBV7-9 and J usage is TRBJ1-2, with D tentatively TRBD1 (5 bases). CDR1 and CDR2 from the germline V gene are SEHNR and FQNEAQ (reference sequence). This CDR3 is 15 amino acids long. V gave up 2 bases and J gave up 7 bases, with 17 bases separating them.

V is TRBV19 and J is TRBJ1-1; D remains ambiguous. The CDR3 is 14 residues long. Trimming took off 2 bases at V and 0 bases at J, with 7 bases between the two ends. CDR1 and CDR2 (germline): LNHDA, SQIVND (reference sequence). CDR3 coding DNA: TGTGCCAGTAGTATATCAGTAATGAACACTGAAGCTTTCTTT. This codes for CASSISVMNTEAFF.

As DNA, the CDR3 is TGTGCCAGCTCACCACCGTCTAGCAGCTTGAACACCGGGGAGCTGTTTTTT. It codes for CASSPPSSSLNTGELFF. The chain carries TRBV18 and TRBJ2-2, with D tentatively TRBD2 (5 bases). V was cut by 0 bases and J by 1 base, with 12 bases left in between. The CDR3 length is 17 residues. Germline lookup yields CDR1 KGHSH and CDR2 LQKENI.

CDR3 sequence: CASSLGGSGQVGYTF. The CDR3 coding sequence is TGTGCCAGCAGCTTAGGGGGGTCGGGACAGGTTGGCTACACCTTC. The V and J genes are TRBV7-2 and TRBJ1-2; 8 bases match TRBD1. Germline-derived CDR1 and CDR2 are SGHTA and FQGNSA. Losses at the gene ends were 1 base for V and 7 bases for J; bases not matched to a gene: 8. The CDR3 totals 15 residues. Full variable domain (missing parts from reference TRBV7-2 and TRBJ1-2): GAGVSQSPSNKVTEKGKDVELRCDPISGHTALYWYRQSLGQGLEFLIYFQGNSAPDKSGLPSDRFSAERTGGSVSTLTIQRTQQEDSAVYLCASSLGGSGQVGYTFGSGTRLTVV.

The rearrangement uses TRBV6-5 and TRBJ2-5, with D hard to call. In germline, CDR1 is MNHEY, CDR2 SVGAGI. The CDR3 runs to 12 residues. Trimming removed 6 bases at V and 5 bases at J, with 10 bases between. The CDR3 region has the DNA TGTGCCAGCAGCTACGACGGGGAGACCCAGTACTTC. Protein product: CASSYDGETQYF.

This clone was observed a few times. The V gene is TRBV5-6, the J gene TRBJ2-3; 8 bases match TRBD2. Germline CDR1 SGHDT, CDR2 YYEEEE. Trimming cost V 0 bases and J 2 bases; bases outside gene matches: 5. The CDR3 has 16 amino acids. This CDR3 is CASSLASGPITDTQYF. In DNA form, the CDR3 reads TGTGCCAGCAGCTTGGCTAGCGGGCCTATCACAGATACGCAGTATTTT.

This chain uses TRBV30 with TRBJ1-4, with D unresolved. Trimming removed 4 bases at V and 0 bases at J, with 6 bases between. Per the germline V gene, CDR1 is GTSNPN and CDR2 is SVGIG (reference sequence). CDR3 length: 13 residues. CDR3 in amino acids: CAWNRATNEKLFF. In nucleotides, the CDR3 is TGTGCCTGGAACCGAGCAACTAATGAAAAACTGTTTTTT.

The chain carries TRBV19 and TRBJ1-3; D possibly corresponds to TRBD1 (5 bases). The germline V and J ends were trimmed by 2 bases and 4 bases, with 18 bases remaining between them. This CDR3 has 17 residues. CDR1 and CDR2 (germline): LNHDA, SQIVND (reference sequence). This CDR3 is CASSITPTTVLGNTIYF. DNA of the CDR3: TGTGCCAGTAGTATAACCCCTACGACAGTCCTAGGAAACACCATATATTTT.